The 27 T cell receptor beta chains below were found in one sample sequenced in a study of blood T cell repertoires in COVID-19. Data came from immunoSEQ multiplex PCR; TCRdb stores just in-frame clones and leaves some out. Of 200,000 to 250,000 clones in the sample, roughly 80% were seen once. The sample comprised PBMCs or T cells enriched from blood (not recorded which). Receptors were obtained from a woman between 45 and 65 years old who had been exposed to COVID-19.

This chain connects TRBV12-5 to TRBJ1-1; 9 bases match TRBD1. The CDR3 has 16 amino acids. The germline V gene has CDR1 LGHNT and CDR2 FRNRAP. V dropped 5 bases and J dropped 3; count of bases not matched to a gene: 10. The CDR3 loop reads CASGVNRGPGDTEAFF. The CDR3 nucleotides are TGTGCTAGTGGTGTGAACAGGGGGCCAGGGGACACTGAAGCTTTCTTT.

The chain joins TRBV5-1 to TRBJ2-3; 7 nucleotides align to TRBD1. Germline CDR1 is SGHRS and CDR2 is YFSETQ. This CDR3 spans 16 amino acids. Germline trimming cut 0 bases from V and 1 base from J; bases unmatched to any gene: 5. CDR3 bases: TGCGCCAGCAGCTTGGCCGAGGGGGCGGGCACAGATACGCAGTATTTT. Translated: CASSLAEGAGTDTQYF.

CDR3 DNA: TGTGCCAGTAGTATCAACTTCTACAATGAGCAGTTCTTC. It codes for CASSINFYNEQFF. V is TRBV19 and J is TRBJ2-1; D unclear. Trimming stripped 3 bases from V and 3 bases from J, with 6 bases between. The CDR3 is 13 amino acids. Germline values: CDR1 LNHDA, CDR2 SQIVND (reference sequence).

The CDR3 loop reads CASSQTGNTEAFF. The CDR3 DNA reads as TGTGCCAGCAGCCAAACAGGGAACACTGAAGCTTTCTTT. The chain couples TRBV3-1 (or the pseudogene TRBV3-2) to TRBJ1-1; the D gene is possibly TRBD1 (5 bases). Germline lookup yields CDR1 LGHDT and CDR2 YNNKEL (reference sequence). Trimming left V 2 bases short and J 1 base short, with 5 bases between. The CDR3 is 13 amino acids.

This chain connects TRBV6-5 to TRBJ2-3, with 7 bases that match TRBD1. J was trimmed by 0 bases and V by 10 bases; bases with no gene match: 7. CDR1 MNHEY and CDR2 SVGAGI come from the germline V gene. The CDR3 extends over 14 amino acids. CDR3: CAIPTGPSTDTQYF. The CDR3 coding sequence is TGTGCCATCCCGACAGGGCCTAGCACAGATACGCAGTATTTT.

DNA of the CDR3: TGCGCCAGCAAGGACTGGGCGACCGAAACTTACAATGAGCAGTTCTTC. Protein product: CASKDWATETYNEQFF. The gene calls are TRBV5-1 and TRBJ2-1, with a weak D call TRBD2 (5 bases). In germline, CDR1 is SGHRS, CDR2 YFSETQ. CDR3 length: 16 residues. V gave up 6 bases and J gave up 4 bases, with 20 bases separating them.

The chain links TRBV27 to TRBJ2-1; D may be TRBD1 (6 bases). Trimming cost V 4 bases and J 4 bases, with 14 bases left between them. CDR3 size: 15 residues. Germline-derived CDR1 and CDR2 are MNHEY and SMNVEV (reference sequence). In DNA form, the CDR3 reads TGTGCCAGCAGTTCCGACAGGTATGGGTACAATGAGCAGTTCTTC. Amino acids: CASSSDRYGYNEQFF.

This clone was observed a single time. This chain uses TRBV20-1 with TRBJ1-2; no clear D gene. CDR1 and CDR2 from the germline V gene are DFQATT and SNEGSKA (reference sequence). The CDR3 sequence is 11 residues long. The V end lost 1 base, the J end lost 8 bases, and 8 bases lay between the germline ends. The CDR3 sequence is CSARGHLGYTF. In DNA, the CDR3 is TGCAGTGCTAGAGGTCACCTAGGCTACACCTTC.

V is TRBV2 and J is TRBJ2-3, with TRBD2 matching over 8 bases. V was pared by 4 bases and J by 2 bases, with 8 bases of the junction left unmatched. Germline V CDR1 and CDR2: SNHLY, FYNNEI. There are 16 residues in the CDR3. The CDR3 region is CASSGFGGGSTDTQYF. The DNA of the CDR3 is TGTGCCAGCAGTGGATTTGGCGGGGGGTCCACAGATACGCAGTATTTT.

The CDR3 DNA sequence: TGTGCCAGCAGTGAAGTTCAGACAGGGTCCATGTACGAGCAGTACTTC. It encodes CASSEVQTGSMYEQYF. This sequence joins TRBV25-1 and TRBJ2-7; 7 bases agree with TRBD1. CDR3 size: 16 residues. J was trimmed by 4 bases and V by 2 bases; bases with no gene match: 11. CDR1 is MGHDK, CDR2 SYGVNS, per germline.

This chain joins TRBV29-1 and TRBJ2-4; D is uncertain. The CDR3 spans 13 residues. Germline values: CDR1 SQVTM, CDR2 ANQGSEA. Trimming shortened V by 4 bases and J by 7 bases, and 14 bases separated the two germline ends. The CDR3 region is CSVAGGGSNIQYF. CDR3 in DNA: TGCAGCGTTGCCGGCGGTGGGTCCAACATTCAGTACTTC.

CDR3 residues: CASRPNRGRKAFF. The CDR3 DNA follows: TGTGCCAGCAGACCCAACAGGGGTAGAAAAGCTTTCTTT. This chain connects TRBV12-3 or TRBV12-4 to TRBJ1-1; the match to TRBD1 covers 7 bases. The CDR3 consists of 13 residues. V was pared by 6 bases and J by 9 bases, with 10 bases of the junction left unmatched.

The chain links TRBV12-3 or TRBV12-4 to TRBJ1-1, with D perhaps matching TRBD1 (6 bases). This CDR3 has 12 residues. V lost 6 bases to trimming and J lost 2 bases, with 7 bases between them. This CDR3 reads CASRQGNTEAFF. The CDR3 DNA sequence: TGTGCCAGCAGACAGGGCAACACTGAAGCTTTCTTT.

The chain is built from TRBV19 and TRBJ1-1; no reliable D call. From germline, CDR1 is LNHDA and CDR2 SQIVND (reference sequence). The CDR3 consists of 12 residues. The ends were cut back, 1 base at V and 6 bases at J, with 6 bases in the middle. CDR3 amino acids: CASSIGGAEAFF. The CDR3 nucleotides read TGTGCCAGTAGTATAGGCGGGGCTGAAGCTTTCTTT.

The chain recombines TRBV5-1 with TRBJ2-5; D is possibly TRBD1 (6 bases). The V end was cut by 7 bases, the J end by 5 bases, with 15 bases between. The CDR3 is 13 residues long. Germline V gene lookup returns CDR1 SGHRS and CDR2 YFSETQ. As DNA, the CDR3 is TGCGCCAGCGGGGGCTCTCCTGGGGAGACCCAGTACTTC. Residues: CASGGSPGETQYF.

This rearrangement joins TRBV28 to TRBJ1-2, with a weak D call TRBD1 (5 bases). The CDR3 consists of 13 residues. Germline lookup yields CDR1 MDHEN and CDR2 SYDVKM. V was shortened by 4 bases and J by 4 bases, with 10 bases between the two germline ends. The CDR3 DNA follows: TGTGCCAGCAGTTCACGACAGCCCTATGGCTACACCTTC. Amino acid sequence: CASSSRQPYGYTF.

J is TRBJ1-1 and V is TRBV12-3 or TRBV12-4; perhaps TRBD1 as D (5 bases). CDR3 length: 12 residues. Trimming took 1 base from V and 7 from J, leaving 7 bases between them. The CDR3 reads CASSLGGLEAFF. The CDR3 nucleotides read TGTGCCAGCAGTTTAGGGGGACTTGAAGCTTTCTTT.

The chain carries TRBV2 and TRBJ2-7, with 9 bases that match TRBD2. CDR1 and CDR2 from the germline V gene are SNHLY and FYNNEI. V shed 6 bases and J 1 base; nucleotides not matched to a gene: 4. The CDR3 spans 14 residues. The CDR3 spells CASRFSGGSYEQYF. The CDR3 DNA is TGTGCCAGCAGGTTTAGCGGGGGTTCCTACGAGCAGTACTTC.

This chain joins TRBV24-1 and TRBJ1-2; tentative D call: TRBD1 (5 bases). V dropped 7 bases and J dropped 1 base, with 9 bases sitting between them. The CDR3 is 13 amino acids. The germline CDR1 and CDR2 sequences are KGHDR and SFDVKD. CDR3 in DNA: TGTGCCACCAGCGTGACAGATAACTATGGCTACACCTTC. Encoded protein: CATSVTDNYGYTF.

The J gene is TRBJ2-7, the V gene TRBV30, with TRBD1 identical over 7 bases. Germline V CDR1 and CDR2: GTSNPN, SVGIG (reference sequence). The V gene end was trimmed by 2 bases and the J gene end by 3 bases; junction bases not matched to a gene: 10. The length of the CDR3 is 15 residues. The CDR3 region is CAWSRGGTEYYEQYF. The CDR3 nucleotides read TGTGCCTGGAGTCGCGGTGGGACAGAGTACTACGAGCAGTACTTC.

This clone was seen once. CDR3 amino acids: CASRLTGELFF. The CDR3 DNA is TGTGCCAGCCGACTTACCGGGGAGCTGTTTTTT. The chain joins TRBV6-5 to TRBJ2-2, with unresolved D. Germline values: CDR1 MNHEY, CDR2 SVGAGI. Deletions cut 8 bases from V and 5 bases from J, with 6 bases between. The CDR3 covers 11 residues.

This chain connects TRBV6-5 to TRBJ1-1; D not certain. The V and J ends lost 6 bases and 2 bases respectively, with 13 bases between them. CDR1 and CDR2 from the germline V gene are MNHEY and SVGAGI. CDR3 size: 14 residues. The CDR3 DNA sequence: TGTGCCAGCAGCCATGGAGAAGTTAACACTGAAGCTTTCTTT. It translates to CASSHGEVNTEAFF.

Details on this clone: Other DNA sequences in the sample encode the same CDR3. The chain has TRBV6-5 and TRBJ1-1; the D is unclear. Germline lookup yields CDR1 MNHEY and CDR2 SVGAGI. V was shortened by 2 bases and J by 1 base, with 5 bases between the two germline ends. The CDR3 is 13 amino acids. The CDR3 is CASSYSRNTEAFF. The CDR3, as DNA: TGTGCCAGCAGTTACAGCCGGAACACTGAAGCTTTCTTT.

The J gene is TRBJ2-7, the V gene TRBV5-5; D is possibly TRBD2 (6 bases). Germline assignment: CDR1 SGHKS and CDR2 YYEKEE (reference sequence). The CDR3 totals 14 residues. V was pared by 2 bases and J by 3 bases, with 12 bases between. CDR3: CASSFLWGDYEQYF. CDR3 in DNA: TGTGCCAGCAGCTTTTTATGGGGGGACTACGAGCAGTACTTC.

This clone came up a few times. The chain uses TRBV27 and TRBJ1-1; possible D gene TRBD1, 5 bases. The ends were cut back, 0 bases at V and 1 base at J, with 15 bases in the middle. The CDR3 extends over 17 amino acids. Germline CDR1 is MNHEY and CDR2 is SMNVEV (reference sequence). CDR3 DNA sequence: TGTGCCAGCAGTTTATCGATAAGGCAGGGTGGGAACACTGAAGCTTTCTTT. Residues: CASSLSIRQGGNTEAFF.

The chain is built from TRBV6-2 or TRBV6-3 and TRBJ1-2, with 7 bases identical to TRBD1. The CDR3 is made up of 15 amino acids. Unmatched junction bases numbered 11, after V lost 2 bases and J lost 8 bases. Germline V gene sequence: CDR1 MNHEY, CDR2 SVGEGT. The CDR3 sequence: CASSYTRQGSSGYTF. The CDR3 DNA follows: TGTGCCAGCAGTTACACTCGACAGGGATCTTCGGGCTACACCTTC.

This chain uses TRBV12-3 or TRBV12-4 with TRBJ1-2; D is possibly TRBD1 (6 bases). The CDR3 loop spans 11 amino acids. Between the trimmed V and J ends, which lost 6 bases and 8 bases, there was a span of 10 bases. Here the CDR3 reads CASSTGRGYTF. CDR3 DNA sequence: TGTGCCAGCAGCACAGGGCGAGGCTACACCTTC.